Below are 3 T cell receptor beta chains sequenced from a single sample in a study of T cell repertoires in cytomegalovirus infection. TCRdb reprocessed the reads with MiXCR, giving one entry per CDR3 protein. The data contain about 260,000 distinct CDR3 sequences, approximately 9% of them singletons. Sequenced input: PBMCs. All receptors derive from a human donor in good health (CMV status not recorded). Some clones in this sample may be carry-over from other donors' samples.

This sequence joins TRBV3-1 and TRBJ1-5; the D is unclear. V dropped 0 bases and J dropped 4 bases, with 4 bases sitting between them. CDR1 LGHDT and CDR2 YNNKEL come from the germline V gene (reference sequence). The CDR3 runs 13 residues. The CDR3 DNA sequence: TGTGCCAGCAGCCAAGATAAGAATCAGCCCCAGCATTTT. This translates into CASSQDKNQPQHF.

This clonotype was counted at least ten times. CDR3 sequence reads: CASSLTRTANEKLFF. DNA of the CDR3: TGTGCCAGCAGCCTAACTCGGACAGCGAATGAAAAACTGTTTTTT. The gene calls are TRBV7-2 and TRBJ1-4; weak D call: TRBD1 (6 bases). The CDR3 has 15 residues. Germline CDR1 reads SGHTA; CDR2 reads FQGNSA. V dropped 5 bases and J dropped 5 bases, with 15 bases sitting between them.

V gene TRBV5-1 combines with J gene TRBJ1-1; D perhaps matches TRBD1 (5 bases). CDR1 SGHRS and CDR2 YFSETQ come from the germline V gene. V was shortened by 0 bases and J by 0 bases, with 9 bases between the two germline ends. This CDR3 is 15 amino acids long. The CDR3 DNA sequence: TGCGCCAGCAGCTTGGTATGGGGGTTGAACACTGAAGCTTTCTTT. Amino acids: CASSLVWGLNTEAFF.